The 18 T cell receptor beta chains below all came from one sample that was sequenced in a study of blood T cells in healthy people across ages. For the second PCR, which ran for 7 to 11 cycles, a sample-barcoded 5' primer and a J-beta primer mix were used. One entry per CDR3 protein, called by TCRdb with MiXCR from the 5' RACE reads. The sample comprises 920,000 or so distinct CDR3 sequences, more than 35% of which are singletons, and approximately 20% rests with the top ten. Sample: blood. These receptors came from an older woman in good health.

This clonotype was observed a few times. The rearrangement uses TRBV4-1 and TRBJ1-4; D gene ambiguous. The CDR3 consists of 16 residues. Germline loops: CDR1 MGHRA, CDR2 YSYEKL. V was trimmed by 3 bases and J by 5 bases, leaving 16 bases between them. The CDR3 nucleotides are TGCGCCAGCAGCCACGGAAAACGGGCCCTAAATGAAAAACTGTTTTTT. It specifies CASSHGKRALNEKLFF.

The chain uses TRBV6-5 and TRBJ1-6, with 10 positions matching TRBD1. V shed 6 bases and J 9 bases; nucleotides not matched to a gene: 8. Germline lookup yields CDR1 MNHEY and CDR2 SVGAGI. This CDR3 has 15 residues. The CDR3, as DNA: TGTGCCAGCAGCCCCGTGGGGACAGGGGCTTCACCCCTCCACTTT. Translation gives CASSPVGTGASPLHF.

A single count supports this clonotype. This chain connects TRBV5-1 to TRBJ2-5; 8 bases map to TRBD2. The CDR3 length is 17 residues. Germline V lookup: CDR1 SGHRS, CDR2 YFSETQ. Trimming at V came to 5 bases and at J to 3 bases, leaving 15 bases not matched to a gene. DNA for the CDR3: TGCGCCAGCAGTCCAACAGCGGGAGTGATTGGGGAAGAGACCCAGTACTTC. Protein product: CASSPTAGVIGEETQYF.

The chain has TRBV3-1 and TRBJ2-5; D call uncertain. Germline values: CDR1 LGHDT, CDR2 YNNKEL (reference sequence). CDR3 length equals 15 residues. The V gene lost 0 bases and the J gene lost 4 bases, with 12 bases spanning the gap. CDR3 in DNA: TGTGCCAGCAGCCAAGAAGGGCAGGCCCGAGAGACCCAGTACTTC. It encodes CASSQEGQARETQYF.

The rearrangement links TRBV28 to TRBJ2-7, with a tentative D call TRBD2 (6 bases). CDR1 is MDHEN, CDR2 SYDVKM, per germline. V lost 5 bases to trimming and J lost 6 bases, with 14 bases between them. This CDR3 spans 13 amino acids. The CDR3 sequence is CASSGAGLREQYF. The CDR3 DNA follows: TGTGCCAGCAGTGGGGCGGGACTTCGCGAGCAGTACTTC.

With regard to this clonotype: The germline gene is not matched at one end of the junction; a read error may be the cause. The rearrangement links TRBV7-2 to TRBJ2-4; possibly TRBD1 for D (6 bases). The CDR3 sequence is 18 residues long. Germline CDR1 reads SGHTA; CDR2 reads FQGNSA. DNA for the CDR3: TGTGCCGGCAGCCAGCAGGGGAAGGACGGGATGGCCAAAAACATTCAGTACTTC. It translates to CAGSQQGKDGMAKNIQYF.

The rearrangement uses TRBV3-1 and TRBJ2-7; D might be TRBD1 or TRBD2, each matching 6 bases. Between the trimmed V and J ends, which lost 4 bases and 0 bases, there was a span of 16 bases. Germline lookup yields CDR1 LGHDT and CDR2 YNNKEL (reference sequence). The CDR3 has 16 residues. CDR3 coding DNA: TGTGCCAGCAGCCGTGGAACGGGGGCAGGCTCCTACGAGCAGTACTTC. It is translated as CASSRGTGAGSYEQYF.

This rearrangement joins TRBV3-1 to TRBJ2-5; 11 nucleotides align to TRBD2. CDR3 length: 20 residues. Germline-derived CDR1 and CDR2 are LGHDT and YNNKEL (reference sequence). Germline trimming cut 1 base from V and 11 bases from J; bases unmatched to any gene: 24. This CDR3 reads CASSQAAGGPELAGVSEQYF. The CDR3 DNA sequence: TGTGCCAGCAGCCAAGCCGCCGGGGGCCCCGAACTAGCGGGAGTATCTGAGCAGTACTTC.

The V gene is TRBV7-9, the J gene TRBJ2-7, with 8 nucleotides matching TRBD2. Trimming removed 3 bases from V and 4 bases from J; junction bases left unmatched: 11. Per germline, CDR1 SEHNR and CDR2 FQNEAQ (reference sequence). The CDR3 is 16 residues long. The CDR3 loop is CASSFIGSGISYEQYF. The CDR3 DNA reads TGTGCCAGCAGCTTCATCGGTAGCGGGATTTCGTACGAGCAGTACTTC.

CDR3 region: CASSRGQTNTGELFF. In DNA, the CDR3 is TGTGCCAGCAGCCGGGGACAGACCAACACCGGGGAGCTGTTTTTT. The chain is built from TRBV7-3 and TRBJ2-2, with 7 bases lining up with TRBD1. CDR1 is SGHTA and CDR2 is FQGTGA in the germline V gene. The CDR3 has 15 residues. Losses at the gene ends were 5 bases for V and 2 bases for J; bases not matched to a gene: 5.

The sample holds one count of this clonotype. The chain carries TRBV28 and TRBJ2-2; D is possibly TRBD2 (6 bases). Trimming left V 3 bases short and J 0 bases short, with 8 bases between. Germline-derived CDR1 and CDR2 are MDHEN and SYDVKM. This CDR3 comprises 15 residues. CDR3 nucleotides: TGTGCCAGCAGTTTGGAGGGGCCGAACACCGGGGAGCTGTTTTTT. Translating gives CASSLEGPNTGELFF.

This clonotype has at least ten counts. This chain connects TRBV12-3 or TRBV12-4 to TRBJ1-6; D may be TRBD1 (5 bases). V was cut by 3 bases and J by 7 bases, with 10 bases left in between. The CDR3 is made up of 14 amino acids. CDR3 residues: CASSFQGENSPLHF. Here the CDR3 DNA reads TGTGCCAGCAGTTTTCAAGGGGAGAATTCACCCCTCCACTTT.

V usage is TRBV4-1 and J usage is TRBJ2-4; 8 bases line up with TRBD1. Trimming took 1 base from V and 13 from J; bases not matched to a gene: 6. This CDR3 spans 13 amino acids. Germline-derived CDR1 and CDR2 are MGHRA and YSYEKL. This CDR3 reads CASSQGQGRAQYF. The CDR3 bases are TGCGCCAGCAGCCAAGGACAGGGGCGCGCCCAGTACTTC.

V gene TRBV27 combines with J gene TRBJ2-5; D is uncertain. This CDR3 spans 12 amino acids. CDR1 and CDR2 from the germline V gene are MNHEY and SMNVEV (reference sequence). V gave up 5 bases and J gave up 7 bases, with 11 bases separating them. CDR3 sequence: CASSPGPRTQYF. The CDR3 nucleotides read TGTGCCAGCAGTCCCGGGCCGCGGACCCAGTACTTC.

The chain couples TRBV4-1 to TRBJ1-1; TRBD1 agrees at 8 bases. Germline V gene data show CDR1 as MGHRA and CDR2 as YSYEKL. The CDR3 consists of 17 residues. Trimming cost V 5 bases and J 0 bases; bases outside gene matches: 11. Written as DNA, the CDR3 is TGCGCCAGCAGCAAAACCTACAGGACAGGGATGAACACTGAAGCTTTCTTT. It translates to CASSKTYRTGMNTEAFF.

The chain combines TRBV5-1 with TRBJ2-1, with 10 positions matching TRBD2. CDR1 and CDR2 from the germline V gene are SGHRS and YFSETQ. V was clipped by 0 bases and J by 6 bases; unmatched bases: 3. The CDR3 is 15 residues long. In DNA form, the CDR3 reads TGCGCCAGCAGCTTGGCACTAGCGGGACTCAATGAGCAGTTCTTC. Its protein product is CASSLALAGLNEQFF.

The chain links TRBV24-1 to TRBJ2-1; D possibly matches TRBD1 or TRBD2 (5 bases each). Germline V gives CDR1 KGHDR, CDR2 SFDVKD. This CDR3 is built from 15 residues. The ends were cut back, 7 bases at V and 0 bases at J, with 12 bases in the middle. CDR3 nucleotides: TGTGCCACCAGCGACGAGGGGACCTCCTACAATGAGCAGTTCTTC. Amino acids: CATSDEGTSYNEQFF.

This clonotype was picked up a small number of times. The chain is built from TRBV27 and TRBJ1-5; 8 bases fit TRBD1. V lost 5 bases, J lost 5 bases, and 5 bases stayed unmatched. This CDR3 region has 14 residues. The germline V gene encodes CDR1 MNHEY and CDR2 SMNVEV (reference sequence). CDR3 bases: TGTGCCAGCAGTCCTCAGGACAGGGATCAGCCCCAGCATTTT. Residues: CASSPQDRDQPQHF.